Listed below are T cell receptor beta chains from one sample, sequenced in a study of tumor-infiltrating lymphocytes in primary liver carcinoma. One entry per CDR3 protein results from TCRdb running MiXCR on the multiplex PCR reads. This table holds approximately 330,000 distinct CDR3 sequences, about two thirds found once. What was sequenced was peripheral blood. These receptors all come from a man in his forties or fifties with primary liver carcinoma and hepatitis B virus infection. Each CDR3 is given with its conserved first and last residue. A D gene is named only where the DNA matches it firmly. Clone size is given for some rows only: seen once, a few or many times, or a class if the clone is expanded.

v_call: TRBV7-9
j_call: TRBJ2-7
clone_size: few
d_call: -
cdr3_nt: TGTGCCAGCAGCCCACAAGTCCAACAGGGACCCAACGAGCAGTACTTC
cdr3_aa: CASSPQVQQGPNEQYF

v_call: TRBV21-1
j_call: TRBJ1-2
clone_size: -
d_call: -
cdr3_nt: TGTGCCAGCAGCACGGCGGGCTATGGCTACACCTTC
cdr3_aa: CASSTAGYGYTF

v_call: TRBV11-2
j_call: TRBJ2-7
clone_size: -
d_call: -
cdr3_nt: TGTGCCAGCAGCTTAGAGTTTTCCGGGGGCGAGGAGTACTTC
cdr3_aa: CASSLEFSGGEEYF

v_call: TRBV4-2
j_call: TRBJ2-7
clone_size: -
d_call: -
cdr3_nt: TGTGGCAGCAGCCAAGGTCGGATACTGTCATACGAGCAGTACTTC
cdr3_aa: CGSSQGRILSYEQYF

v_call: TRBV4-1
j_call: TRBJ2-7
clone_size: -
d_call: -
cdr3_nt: TGCGCCAGCAGCAAGTACAGCTCCTACGAGCAGTACTTC
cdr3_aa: CASSKYSSYEQYF

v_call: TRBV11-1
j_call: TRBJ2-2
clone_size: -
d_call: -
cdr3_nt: TGTACCAGCAGCTTAGCCCCGGGAACCGAGGTGGGGGAACTGTTTTTT
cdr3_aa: CTSSLAPGTEVGELFF

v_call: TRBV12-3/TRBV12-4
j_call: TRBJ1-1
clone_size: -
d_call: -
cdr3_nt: TGTGCCAGCTCCCCGACTGAAGCTTTCTTT
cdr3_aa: CASSPTEAFF

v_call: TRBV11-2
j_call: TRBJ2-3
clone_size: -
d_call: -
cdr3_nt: TGTGCCAGCAGCTTAGGGATGCGGGCTACGCAGTATTTT
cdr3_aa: CASSLGMRATQYF

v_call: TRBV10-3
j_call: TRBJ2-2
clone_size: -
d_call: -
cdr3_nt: TGTGCCGTCAGCGGAATGGGGAACACCGGGGAGCTGTTTTTT
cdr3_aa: CAVSGMGNTGELFF

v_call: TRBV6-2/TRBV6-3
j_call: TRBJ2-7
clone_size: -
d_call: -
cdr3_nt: TGTGCCATTACCGATTCGATTCGAGACTCCTACGAGCAGTACTTC
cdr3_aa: CAITDSIRDSYEQYF

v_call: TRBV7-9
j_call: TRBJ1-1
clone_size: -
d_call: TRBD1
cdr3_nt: TGTACCAGCAACCCTTTCGGACAGGGGGTCGAAGCTTTCTTT
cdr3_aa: CTSNPFGQGVEAFF

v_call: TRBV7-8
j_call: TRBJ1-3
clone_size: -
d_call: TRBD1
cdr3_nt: TGTGCCAGCAGCTTATTCATACCTCAGGGCAGGACAGGGGCTGGAAACACCATATATTTT
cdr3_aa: CASSLFIPQGRTGAGNTIYF

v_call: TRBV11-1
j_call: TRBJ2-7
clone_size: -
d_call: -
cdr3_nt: TGTGCCAGCAGCTCCGACGCTGGGGTCGAGCAGTATTTC
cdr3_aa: CASSSDAGVEQYF

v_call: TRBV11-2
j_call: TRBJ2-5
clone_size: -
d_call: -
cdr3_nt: TGTGTCAGCAGCCAGAACCAAGGGACCCAGTACTTC
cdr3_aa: CVSSQNQGTQYF

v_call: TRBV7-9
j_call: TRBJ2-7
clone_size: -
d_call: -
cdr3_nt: TGTGCCGGCAGCTTAGTCACCGGGTTCCAACCTTACGAGCAGTACTTC
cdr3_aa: CAGSLVTGFQPYEQYF

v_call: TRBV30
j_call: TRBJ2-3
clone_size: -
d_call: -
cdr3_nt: TGTGCCTGGAGTGTTATCTCAGATACGCAGTATTTT
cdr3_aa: CAWSVISDTQYF

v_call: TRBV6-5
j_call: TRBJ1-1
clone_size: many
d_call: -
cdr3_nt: TGTGCCAGCACCTCGCAAAACACTGAAGCTTTCTTT
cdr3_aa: CASTSQNTEAFF

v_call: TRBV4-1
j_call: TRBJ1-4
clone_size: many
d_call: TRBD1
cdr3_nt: TGCGCCAGCAGCCAAGATGGGACAGGGAGTAATGAAAAACTGTTTTTT
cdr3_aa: CASSQDGTGSNEKLFF

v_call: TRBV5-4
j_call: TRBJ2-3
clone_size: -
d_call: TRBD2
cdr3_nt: TGTGTCAGCAGCACCTTAGCGGGAGAAACAGATACGCAGTATTTT
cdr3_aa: CVSSTLAGETDTQYF

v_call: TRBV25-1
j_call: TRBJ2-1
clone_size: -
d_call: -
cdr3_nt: TGTGCCAGCAGTGGGGGCCCCGGTGAGCAGTTCTTC
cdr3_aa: CASSGGPGEQFF

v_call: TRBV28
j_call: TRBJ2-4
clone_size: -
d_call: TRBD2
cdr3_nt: TGTGCCAGCAGTTCCGGACTAGCGGTCATAGCCAAAAACATTCAGTACTTC
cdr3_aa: CASSSGLAVIAKNIQYF

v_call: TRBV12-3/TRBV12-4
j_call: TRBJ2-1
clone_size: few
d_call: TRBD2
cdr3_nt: TGTGTCAGCAGACTAGCGGCCCCCTACAATGAGCAGTTCTTC
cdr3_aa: CVSRLAAPYNEQFF

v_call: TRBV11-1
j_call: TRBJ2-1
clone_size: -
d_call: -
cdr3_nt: TGTGCCAGCAGCTTAGAGTTGGGAGCGGGTGTCCACAATGAGCAGTTCTTC
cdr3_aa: CASSLELGAGVHNEQFF

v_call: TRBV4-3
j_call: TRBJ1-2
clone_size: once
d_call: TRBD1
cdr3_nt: TGCGCCAGCAGCCGGACCGGGACAGGGAATTCCCTTAGTTATGGTTACACCTTC
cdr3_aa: CASSRTGTGNSLSYGYTF

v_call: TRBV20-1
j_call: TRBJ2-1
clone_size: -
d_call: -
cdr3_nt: TGCAGCGCGAAAAGGCCGACTAACGGGGGTAGTGAGCGGTTCTTC
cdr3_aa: CSAKRPTNGGSERFF

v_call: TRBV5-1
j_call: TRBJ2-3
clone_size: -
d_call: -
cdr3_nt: TGCGCCAGCAACTTTGGTCAAGAGACAGATACGCAGTATTTT
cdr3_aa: CASNFGQETDTQYF